A selection of T cell receptor beta chains follows, all from one sample in a study of cytomegalovirus exposure and HLA in healthy donors. TCRdb's copy holds only in-frame clones and misses some; the assay was immunoSEQ multiplex PCR. The table includes 240,000 or so clones, 82% detected once. The material sequenced was PBMCs. All receptors come from a woman in her 40s in good health and CMV-seropositive. Both conserved end residues are part of each CDR3. A D gene is named only where the DNA matches it firmly. Clone size is given for some rows only: seen once, a few or many times, or a class if the clone is expanded.

D gene: TRBD2
J gene: TRBJ2-1
V gene: TRBV7-7
clone size: NA
CDR3 protein: CASSVGLAGSDEQFF
CDR3 DNA: TGTGCTAGCAGCGTGGGACTAGCGGGATCGGATGAGCAGTTCTTC

D gene: NA
J gene: TRBJ1-4
V gene: TRBV6-6
clone size: few
CDR3 protein: CATYGREGGANEKLFF
CDR3 DNA: TGTGCCACCTACGGACGGGAGGGTGGGGCTAATGAAAAACTGTTTTTT

D gene: NA
J gene: TRBJ1-3
V gene: TRBV5-6
clone size: NA
CDR3 protein: CASSPLVSGNTIYF
CDR3 DNA: TGTGCCAGCAGCCCCCTTGTCTCTGGAAACACCATATATTTT

D gene: NA
J gene: TRBJ1-3
V gene: TRBV28
clone size: few
CDR3 protein: CASSLYGRRGGNTIYF
CDR3 DNA: TGTGCCAGCAGTTTATACGGCAGACGAGGAGGAAACACCATATATTTT

D gene: TRBD2
J gene: TRBJ2-1
V gene: TRBV9
clone size: NA
CDR3 protein: CASSSSRGGVSIPEQFF
CDR3 DNA: TGTGCCAGCAGCTCCTCTCGGGGGGGCGTTTCTATTCCCGAGCAGTTCTTC

D gene: NA
J gene: TRBJ1-6
V gene: TRBV4-1
clone size: NA
CDR3 protein: CASSHAYSPDSPLHF
CDR3 DNA: TGCGCCAGCAGCCACGCCTACTCCCCGGATTCACCCCTCCACTTT

D gene: TRBD2
J gene: TRBJ2-3
V gene: TRBV2
clone size: NA
CDR3 protein: CASSEEVWGLAGSDTQYF
CDR3 DNA: TGTGCCAGCAGTGAAGAAGTGTGGGGACTAGCGGGGTCAGATACGCAGTATTTT

D gene: NA
J gene: TRBJ1-3
V gene: TRBV4-1
clone size: NA
CDR3 protein: CASSQVGGGSGNTIYF
CDR3 DNA: TGCGCCAGCAGCCAAGTTGGCGGAGGCTCTGGAAACACCATATATTTT

D gene: TRBD1
J gene: TRBJ1-5
V gene: TRBV6-1
clone size: NA
CDR3 protein: CASSETGGGSNQPQHF
CDR3 DNA: TGTGCCAGCAGTGAGACAGGGGGTGGGAGCAATCAGCCCCAGCATTTT

D gene: TRBD2
J gene: TRBJ2-3
V gene: TRBV7-2
clone size: NA
CDR3 protein: CASSLVGGRVPDTQYF
CDR3 DNA: TGTGCCAGCAGCTTAGTAGGCGGGAGGGTACCAGATACGCAGTATTTT

D gene: NA
J gene: TRBJ1-5
V gene: TRBV6-5
clone size: NA
CDR3 protein: CASSTGPSQPQHF
CDR3 DNA: TGTGCCAGCAGTACAGGGCCAAGTCAGCCCCAGCATTTT

D gene: NA
J gene: TRBJ1-4
V gene: TRBV7-9
clone size: NA
CDR3 protein: CASSLAVQTNEKLFF
CDR3 DNA: TGTGCCAGCAGCCTAGCTGTCCAGACTAATGAAAAACTGTTTTTT

D gene: TRBD1
J gene: TRBJ2-7
V gene: TRBV2
clone size: NA
CDR3 protein: CASSTRTGRYEQYF
CDR3 DNA: TGTGCCAGCAGTACACGGACAGGGCGATACGAGCAGTACTTC

D gene: TRBD1
J gene: TRBJ2-7
V gene: TRBV7-8
clone size: NA
CDR3 protein: CASSLGFRDRTIYEQYF
CDR3 DNA: TGTGCCAGCAGCTTAGGCTTCCGGGACAGAACAATCTACGAGCAGTACTTC

D gene: TRBD1
J gene: TRBJ1-1
V gene: TRBV4-2
clone size: once
CDR3 protein: CASSWDRNTEAFF
CDR3 DNA: TGTGCCAGCAGTTGGGACAGGAACACTGAAGCTTTCTTT

D gene: NA
J gene: TRBJ1-3
V gene: TRBV7-9
clone size: NA
CDR3 protein: CASSPGLSGANTIYF
CDR3 DNA: TGTGCCAGCAGCCCCGGCTTGTCAGGGGCAAACACCATATATTTT

D gene: NA
J gene: TRBJ2-7
V gene: TRBV9
clone size: NA
CDR3 protein: CASSVAGGGNLGEQYF
CDR3 DNA: TGTGCCAGCAGCGTAGCAGGTGGAGGGAACTTGGGGGAGCAGTACTTC

D gene: NA
J gene: TRBJ2-1
V gene: TRBV10-3
clone size: NA
CDR3 protein: CAISPGVSYNEQFF
CDR3 DNA: TGTGCCATCAGCCCGGGAGTCTCCTACAATGAGCAGTTCTTC

D gene: TRBD2
J gene: TRBJ2-1
V gene: TRBV29-1
clone size: NA
CDR3 protein: CSVDGLAGSLYNEQFF
CDR3 DNA: TGCAGCGTCGATGGACTAGCGGGATCGTTGTACAATGAGCAGTTCTTC

D gene: NA
J gene: TRBJ1-1
V gene: TRBV6-5
clone size: NA
CDR3 protein: CASSYTGFWTEAFF
CDR3 DNA: TGTGCCAGCAGTTATACAGGGTTCTGGACTGAAGCTTTCTTT

D gene: NA
J gene: TRBJ2-7
V gene: TRBV29-1
clone size: once
CDR3 protein: CSVEDASSDKTYEQYF
CDR3 DNA: TGCAGCGTTGAAGACGCTTCTAGCGACAAAACCTACGAGCAGTACTTC

D gene: NA
J gene: TRBJ2-3
V gene: TRBV5-1
clone size: NA
CDR3 protein: CASRNRAADTQYF
CDR3 DNA: TGCGCCAGCAGGAACAGGGCGGCAGATACGCAGTATTTT

D gene: TRBD2
J gene: TRBJ2-7
V gene: TRBV4-3
clone size: NA
CDR3 protein: CASSQQPGGGAYEQYF
CDR3 DNA: TGCGCCAGCAGCCAGCAGCCGGGGGGGGGCGCCTACGAGCAGTACTTC

D gene: NA
J gene: TRBJ1-6
V gene: TRBV19
clone size: NA
CDR3 protein: CASRIGYTGMYNSPLHF
CDR3 DNA: TGTGCCAGTCGAATAGGGTACACAGGGATGTATAATTCACCCCTCCACTTT

D gene: NA
J gene: TRBJ2-1
V gene: TRBV5-1
clone size: NA
CDR3 protein: CASSLDSSYNEQFF
CDR3 DNA: TGCGCCAGCAGCTTGGACAGTTCCTACAATGAGCAGTTCTTC

D gene: NA
J gene: TRBJ2-3
V gene: TRBV19
clone size: NA
CDR3 protein: CASSIFFGREIDTQYF
CDR3 DNA: TGTGCCAGTAGTATATTTTTCGGGAGAGAGATAGATACGCAGTATTTT

D gene: TRBD1
J gene: TRBJ1-2
V gene: TRBV27
clone size: few
CDR3 protein: CASSLTGSGYGYTF
CDR3 DNA: TGTGCCAGCAGTCTGACAGGGTCCGGCTATGGCTACACCTTC

D gene: TRBD2
J gene: TRBJ2-1
V gene: TRBV5-4
clone size: NA
CDR3 protein: CASSLKRERLGNEQFF
CDR3 DNA: TGTGCCAGCAGCTTAAAGCGGGAGCGATTAGGGAATGAGCAGTTCTTC

D gene: TRBD1
J gene: TRBJ2-7
V gene: TRBV30
clone size: NA
CDR3 protein: CAWTGTATYEQYF
CDR3 DNA: TGTGCCTGGACCGGGACAGCGACCTACGAGCAGTACTTC